This T cell receptor (beta chain) came from a study of T cell responses to AZD1222 COVID-19 vaccine. Study at large: Pooled together were second doses at about 4 or about 12 weeks.

Trimming took 5 bases from V and 5 from J; bases not matched to a gene: 11. This CDR3 is 15 amino acids long. Germline values: CDR1 MNHEY, CDR2 SVGAGI. Assay: immunoSEQ multiplex PCR; the TCRdb copy retains only in-frame clones and omits some. Found here are approximately 180,000 clones, about 90% of them singletons; the top ten hold under 6.5%. The clonotype comes from an adult in good health. Sample: peripheral blood, taken on day 0 of AZD1222 vaccination. V is TRBV6-5 and J is TRBJ2-7; 8 bases agree with TRBD2. The CDR3 DNA is TGTGCCAGCAGTCAGGGGATGGGGACTAGGAACGAGCAGTACTTC. This codes for CASSQGMGTRNEQYF.